This T cell receptor beta chain was sequenced in a study of a mutant IDH1 vaccine in newly diagnosed glioma. Time point here: week 35, safety follow-up. A single vaccine dose contained 300 ug of mutant IDH1 20-mer peptide, and topical imiquimod was used with it. As for this clone: The antigen remains undetermined. The same CDR3 arises from other DNA sequences in this sample as well.

Germline assignment: CDR1 SQVTM and CDR2 ANQGSEA. This CDR3 is 12 amino acids long. Trimming stripped 6 bases from V and 4 bases from J, with 12 bases between. TCRdb's table, derived via immunoSEQ multiplex PCR, lists solely in-frame clones and lacks some. The sample includes 45,000 or so clones, 65% to 90% of them seen just once. This specimen consisted of PBMCs, obtained from a glioma patient whose treatment included an IDH1 peptide vaccine. The TCR comes from a woman in her 40s with glioma. Some clones in this sample may be carry-over from other donors' samples. V usage is TRBV29-1 and J usage is TRBJ1-1; no clear D gene. The CDR3 DNA sequence: TGCAGCGTAGTCGGGGTGGGCACTGAAGCTTTCTTT. It encodes CSVVGVGTEAFF. Filled out from reference TRBV29-1 and TRBJ1-1, the complete variable domain reads SAVISQKPSRDICQRGTSLTIQCQVDSQVTMMFWYRQQPGQSLTLIATANQGSEATYESGFVIDKFPISRPNLTFSTLTVSNMSPEDSSIYLCSVVGVGTEAFFGQGTRLTVV.